The clone carrying this TCR beta chain was observed a few times. Its antigen remains unidentified. The record originates from a study of cytomegalovirus exposure and HLA in healthy donors. Study conclusions and caveats: Later analysis demonstrated an association between a missense DCLRE1C variant and TCR beta V- and J-gene trimming.

Trimming cost V 2 bases and J 3 bases, with 4 bases left between them. CDR3 length: 13 amino acids. Germline lookup yields CDR1 MNHEY and CDR2 SVGAGI. PCR involved 60 Vbeta and 13 Jbeta primers. TCRdb keeps only in-frame clones here, not all; method: immunoSEQ multiplex PCR. The sample shows 95,000 to 150,000 clones, about 8.6% of them seen only once. Sequenced material: PBMCs. This receptor was taken from a woman aged 40 to 55 in good health and CMV-seropositive. The genes are TRBV6-5 and TRBJ1-4; D remains unclear. In nucleotides, the CDR3 is TGTGCCAGCAGTTACGGGCCTAATGAAAAACTGTTTTTT. The encoded protein is CASSYGPNEKLFF.